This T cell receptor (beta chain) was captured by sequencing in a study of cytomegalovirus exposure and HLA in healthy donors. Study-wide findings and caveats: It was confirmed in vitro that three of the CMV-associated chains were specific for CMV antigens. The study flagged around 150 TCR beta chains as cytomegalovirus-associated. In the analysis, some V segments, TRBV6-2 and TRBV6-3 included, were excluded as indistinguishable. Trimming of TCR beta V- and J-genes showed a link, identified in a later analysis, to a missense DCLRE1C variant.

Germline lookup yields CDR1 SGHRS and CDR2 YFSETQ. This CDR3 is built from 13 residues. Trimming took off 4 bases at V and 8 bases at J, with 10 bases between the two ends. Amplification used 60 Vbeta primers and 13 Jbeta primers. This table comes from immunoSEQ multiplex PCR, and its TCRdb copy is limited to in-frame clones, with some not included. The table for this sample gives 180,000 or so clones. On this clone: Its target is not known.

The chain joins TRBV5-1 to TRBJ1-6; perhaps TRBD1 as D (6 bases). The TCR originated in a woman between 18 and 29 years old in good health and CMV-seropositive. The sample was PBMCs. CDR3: CASSPSGDSPLHF. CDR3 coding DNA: TGCGCCAGCAGCCCCTCAGGGGATTCACCCCTCCACTTT.